Presented here are 25 T cell receptor beta chains from one specimen sequenced in a study of blood T cells in healthy people across ages. A second roughly 6 to 11 cycle PCR used barcoded and J-beta primers. One entry per CDR3 protein results from TCRdb running MiXCR on the 5' RACE reads. Among approximately 760,000 distinct CDR3 sequences, 20% to 25% were seen once, and the ten largest hold more than 7.5%. In addition, the sample was reused for a study of T cells of mothers and their children.

Source material: blood. The receptor source for this set is a boy aged 5-17 years in good health.

This chain links TRBV12-3 or TRBV12-4 with TRBJ1-5; D not certain. V lost 0 bases and J lost 8, with 8 bases in between. CDR3 length: 13 amino acids. The CDR3 spells CASSLALVEPQHF. The CDR3 nucleotides read TGTGCCAGCAGTTTAGCGCTAGTGGAGCCCCAGCATTTT.

This clonotype was picked up a small number of times. CDR3 region: CSARDRSTNTGELFF. CDR3 in DNA: TGCAGTGCTAGAGATCGGTCCACTAACACCGGGGAGCTGTTTTTT. The V call is TRBV20-1, the J call TRBJ2-2; no clear D gene. The germline V and J ends were trimmed by 0 bases and 2 bases, with 10 bases remaining between them. The CDR3 totals 15 residues. Germline V gene data show CDR1 as DFQATT and CDR2 as SNEGSKA (reference sequence).

This clonotype was recorded a few times. This sequence joins TRBV4-3 and TRBJ1-2; 9 nucleotides match TRBD1. The germline CDR1 and CDR2 sequences are LGHNA and YSLEER. With V trimmed by 1 base and J by 7 bases, 13 bases remained unmatched. The length of the CDR3 is 17 residues. This chain's CDR3 is CASSQASKLGTGFGYTF. The CDR3 DNA is TGCGCCAGCAGCCAAGCAAGTAAACTCGGGACAGGGTTTGGCTACACCTTC.

This clonotype was counted ten times or more. V is TRBV7-9 and J is TRBJ2-7; D might be TRBD1 or TRBD2, each matching 5 bases. The CDR3 runs to 13 residues. Per germline, CDR1 SEHNR and CDR2 FQNEAQ (reference sequence). The ends were cut back, 5 bases at V and 3 bases at J, with 11 bases in the middle. The CDR3 nucleotides read TGTGCCAGCAGCCCCGGGACCCTCTACGAGCAGTACTTC. It is translated as CASSPGTLYEQYF.

The chain carries TRBV7-2 and TRBJ2-1, with 8 bases fitting TRBD2. The CDR3 sequence is 15 residues long. The V segment lost 4 bases and the J segment 3 bases; nucleotides outside the gene matches: 5. The germline V gene encodes CDR1 SGHTA and CDR2 FQGNSA. The CDR3 DNA reads as TGTGCCAGCAGCTCAGGGACTAGTAACTACAATGAGCAGTTCTTC. Protein: CASSSGTSNYNEQFF.

The genes are TRBV28 and TRBJ2-6, with D hard to call. Trimming cost V 5 bases and J 3 bases, with 8 bases left between them. The CDR3 loop spans 14 amino acids. Germline loops: CDR1 MDHEN, CDR2 SYDVKM. In DNA form, the CDR3 reads TGTGCCAGCAGTCGGGCGGATGGGGCCAACGTCCTGACTTTC. Its protein is CASSRADGANVLTF.

The chain links TRBV3-1 to TRBJ1-1; D is unresolved. The germline CDR1 and CDR2 sequences are LGHDT and YNNKEL (reference sequence). The CDR3 spans 13 residues. Deletions cut 3 bases from V and 7 bases from J, with 12 bases between. The DNA for the CDR3 is TGTGCCAGCAGCCAGCTGGACGGGAATGAAGCTTTCTTT. Translated: CASSQLDGNEAFF.

The V gene is TRBV5-1, the J gene TRBJ2-1, with 12 nucleotides matching TRBD1. CDR1 is SGHRS, CDR2 YFSETQ, per germline. Losses at the gene ends were 0 bases for V and 10 bases for J; bases not matched to a gene: 5. The CDR3 is 15 residues long. The CDR3 sequence: CASSLEGQGAQEQFF. CDR3 sequence (DNA): TGCGCCAGCAGCTTGGAGGGACAGGGGGCTCAGGAGCAGTTCTTC.

This clonotype was seen more than once but under ten times. This chain joins TRBV20-1 and TRBJ2-5; tentative D call: TRBD1 (5 bases). CDR3 size: 17 residues. CDR1 is DFQATT, CDR2 SNEGSKA, per germline (reference sequence). Trimming took off 0 bases at V and 2 bases at J, with 19 bases between the two ends. The CDR3 sequence is CSARDRMGPTIQETQYF. The CDR3 DNA reads TGCAGTGCTAGAGATAGGATGGGGCCTACAATTCAAGAGACCCAGTACTTC.

This clonotype was detected only once. V and J are TRBV7-2 and TRBJ2-1; 13 bases align to TRBD2. Germline lookup yields CDR1 SGHTA and CDR2 FQGNSA. The CDR3 length is 16 residues. The V gene end was trimmed by 5 bases and the J gene end by 6 bases; junction bases not matched to a gene: 7. CDR3 nucleotides: TGTGCCAGCAGCCTTGAACTAGCGGGAGGGGGCAATGAGCAGTTCTTC. As protein: CASSLELAGGGNEQFF.

The rearrangement links TRBV12-3 or TRBV12-4 to TRBJ2-3; 7 bases match TRBD2. The CDR3 totals 17 residues. The trim removed 2 bases at V and 4 bases at J, leaving 12 bases unmatched. This chain's CDR3 is CASSLLGLPPTADTQYF. For the CDR3, the DNA is TGTGCCAGCAGTTTACTGGGACTACCCCCCACAGCAGATACGCAGTATTTT.

This clonotype was detected once. V gene TRBV20-1 combines with J gene TRBJ2-7; D is uncertain. The end of the DNA is better explained by TRBJ2-1, so the J call may be wrong. The CDR3 loop spans 14 amino acids. Per the germline V gene, CDR1 is DFQATT and CDR2 is SNEGSKA (reference sequence). The CDR3 bases are TGCAGTGCTAGAGGGGCTAGTTGGGTAAATGAGCAGTTCTTC. Translating it yields CSARGASWVNEQFF.

V usage is TRBV5-1 and J usage is TRBJ1-1; D is undetermined. The CDR3 has 13 residues. Between the trimmed V and J ends, which lost 4 bases and 9 bases, there was a span of 16 bases. Germline-derived CDR1 and CDR2 are SGHRS and YFSETQ. Written as DNA, the CDR3 is TGCGCCAGCAGCCCAGACCAACTCGAGAAAGCTTTCTTT. Its translation: CASSPDQLEKAFF. The entire variable domain, with the rest obtained from reference TRBV5-1 and TRBJ1-1, is as follows: KAGVTQTPRYLIKTRGQQVTLSCSPISGHRSVSWYQQTPGQGLQFLFEYFSETQRNKGNFPGRFSGRQFSNSRSEMNVSTLELGDSALYLCASSPDQLEKAFFGQGTRLTVV.

The V and J genes are TRBV6-5 and TRBJ1-1; D call uncertain. Trimming removed 5 bases at V and 0 bases at J, with 13 bases between. Looked up from germline, CDR1 is MNHEY and CDR2 is SVGAGI. The CDR3 contains 15 residues. CDR3 DNA sequence: TGTGCCAGCAGTGCCGTCGACACGTTGAACACTGAAGCTTTCTTT. Translation: CASSAVDTLNTEAFF.

This chain connects TRBV7-8 to TRBJ2-7; no firm D call. CDR1 SGHVS and CDR2 FQNEAQ come from the germline V gene. The V end was cut by 5 bases, the J end by 4 bases, with 15 bases between. There are 14 residues in the CDR3. Here the CDR3 reads CASSESLGRYEQYF. The DNA of the CDR3 is TGTGCCAGCAGCGAGTCTTTGGGCCGGTACGAGCAGTACTTC.

Turning to this clonotype: The conserved phenylalanine or tryptophan normally closing the CDR3 is absent here, so this likely arose from a read error. The CDR3 DNA is TGCAGCGTTGAGGAAAGGGGGTCTCCTCAGTACTCC. Protein sequence: CSVEERGSPQYS. The chain is built from TRBV29-1 and TRBJ2-5; TRBD1 might be the D (6 bases). CDR1 and CDR2 from the germline V gene are SQVTM and ANQGSEA. The CDR3 sequence is 12 residues long. V lost 3 bases, J lost 11 bases, and 16 bases lay in between.

V and J are TRBV4-3 and TRBJ1-6; no firm D call. Germline CDR1 reads LGHNA; CDR2 reads YSLEER. Trimming pared 1 base from V and 9 bases from J, leaving 19 bases between. The length of the CDR3 is 17 residues. CDR3 loop: CASSQGYGGDLVSPLHF. For the CDR3, the DNA is TGCGCCAGCAGCCAAGGATACGGCGGGGATTTAGTTTCACCCCTCCACTTT.

The chain combines TRBV10-3 with TRBJ2-3; D is undetermined. The CDR3 sequence is 13 residues long. Germline-derived CDR1 and CDR2 are ENHRY and SYGVKD. V was pared by 2 bases and J by 7 bases, with 10 bases between. CDR3 residues: CAISEDEQYTQYF. The CDR3 DNA is TGTGCCATCAGTGAGGATGAACAGTATACGCAGTATTTT.

This clonotype was recorded a few times. The rearrangement uses TRBV4-3 and TRBJ2-5; 8 nucleotides line up with TRBD2. This CDR3 contains 17 residues. Trimming removed 8 bases from V and 1 base from J; junction bases left unmatched: 15. CDR1 is LGHNA and CDR2 is YSLEER in the germline V gene. CDR3 sequence: CASVYGLAYGLQETQYF. CDR3 sequence (DNA): TGCGCCAGCGTCTACGGACTAGCATATGGACTCCAAGAGACCCAGTACTTC.

This clonotype has only a few counts. J is TRBJ1-6 and V is TRBV4-3, with 10 bases fitting TRBD1. Germline values: CDR1 LGHNA, CDR2 YSLEER. The CDR3 has 15 residues. The V and J ends lost 4 bases and 10 bases, in that order; junction bases with no gene match: 7. The CDR3, as DNA: TGCGCCAGCAGCCGAGGGGACAGGGGTCTATCACCCCTCCACTTT. This translates into CASSRGDRGLSPLHF.

This clonotype was seen only a few times. The J gene is TRBJ2-7, the V gene TRBV28; D call uncertain. V was pared by 10 bases and J by 1 base, with 14 bases between. The CDR3 spans 13 residues. The germline gives CDR1 MDHEN, CDR2 SYDVKM. This chain's CDR3 is CATESEDSYEQYF. CDR3 coding DNA: TGTGCCACCGAATCAGAGGATTCCTACGAGCAGTACTTC. Variable domain in full (rest from reference TRBV28 and TRBJ2-7): DVKVTQSSRYLVKRTGEKVFLECVQDMDHENMFWYRQDPGLGLRLIYFSYDVKMKEKGDIPEGYSVSREKKERFSLILESASTNQTSMYLCATESEDSYEQYFGPGTRLTVT.

This clonotype turned up a few times. The CDR3 DNA follows: TGTGCCAGCACGAGGACAAGTTCACCCCTCCACTTT. Its translation: CASTRTSSPLHF. This chain connects TRBV2 to TRBJ1-6; TRBD1 is a possible D gene (5 bases). V was shortened by 7 bases and J by 9 bases, with 10 bases between the two germline ends. The CDR3 length is 12 residues. The V gene's germline CDR1 is SNHLY and CDR2 FYNNEI.

A few counts support this clonotype. CDR3 DNA: TGCAGTGCCGATACAGGGAGCTCCTACAATGAGCAGTTCTTC. Amino acids: CSADTGSSYNEQFF. V is TRBV20-1 and J is TRBJ2-1; maybe TRBD1 (6 bases). This CDR3 region has 14 residues. V was clipped by 6 bases and J by 0 bases, with 12 bases between them. CDR1 is DFQATT, CDR2 SNEGSKA, per germline (reference sequence).

The rearrangement links TRBV20-1 to TRBJ2-3, with unresolved D. Trimming removed 0 bases from V and 8 bases from J, with 9 bases in between. The germline V gene has CDR1 DFQATT and CDR2 SNEGSKA (reference sequence). The CDR3 has 12 amino acids. The CDR3 protein is CSAREAATTQYF. In nucleotides, the CDR3 is TGCAGTGCTAGAGAAGCTGCGACTACGCAGTATTTT.

The chain has TRBV29-1 and TRBJ2-5, with no clear D. The assigned J gene may be wrong: the sequence end matches TRBJ2-7 better. Germline V lookup: CDR1 SQVTM, CDR2 ANQGSEA. This CDR3 region has 11 residues. The CDR3 reads CSVEVSYEQYF. DNA for the CDR3: TGCAGCGTTGAAGTCTCCTACGAGCAGTACTTC.